The clone carrying this TCR beta chain was detected many times. Template material for amplifying TCR beta CDR3 regions consisted of RNA transcripts. First-round RT-PCR targeting the TCR CDR3 was performed with the HTBI primer set. TCRdb processed the multiplex PCR reads anew with MiXCR; each CDR3 protein has one entry. The table has about 640,000 distinct CDR3 sequences, 14% seen once. The CDR3 has 17 residues. V was pared by 6 bases and J by 4 bases, with 13 bases of the junction left unmatched. Germline V CDR1 and CDR2: DFQATT, SNEGSKA (reference sequence). The sample belongs to a study of T cells in Graves' hyperthyroidism and ophthalmopathy.

The chain uses TRBV20-1 and TRBJ2-1, with 12 bases lining up with TRBD2. The sample consisted of blood. The TCR originated in a woman between 45 and 65 years old with Graves' ophthalmopathy. The chain's CDR3 is CSAPDLTSGSNYNEQFF. CDR3 coding DNA: TGCAGTGCCCCGGACTTGACTAGCGGGAGCAATTACAATGAGCAGTTCTTC.